Below are 14 T cell receptor beta chains sequenced from a single sample in a study of regulatory T cells in long-lasting Graves disease. Both iRepertoire HTBI primers and Arm-PCR of CDR3 regions were used to build the TCR beta libraries. TCRdb reanalysed the multiplex PCR reads using MiXCR and keeps one entry per CDR3 protein. The sample consists of about 220,000 distinct CDR3 sequences, 15% to 20% of them appearing once. Time point denoted: newly diagnosed GD, antithyroid drugs for less than 3 months. After RNA was extracted from PBMCs, the TCR library was made from it. The sequenced sample was peripheral blood mononuclear cells (PBMCs), obtained at new diagnosis, from a patient treated with antithyroid drugs. All receptors come from a female donor with Graves disease.

Regarding this clonotype: It differs at one base from a far larger clone, so likely a read error. This chain links TRBV11-3 with TRBJ2-5; the D gene is possibly TRBD2 (7 bases). Germline CDR1 and CDR2: SGHNT and YENEEA. This CDR3 spans 14 amino acids. Trimming pared 4 bases from V and 5 bases from J, leaving 14 bases between. The CDR3 DNA is TGTGCCAGCAGCTCCGGGGGGCTTGTGGAGACCCAGTACTTC. Amino acids: CASSSGGLVETQYF. Supplemented by reference TRBV11-3 and TRBJ2-5, the full variable domain reads EAGVVQSPRYKIIEKKQPVAFWCNPISGHNTLYWYLQNLGQGPELLIRYENEEAVDDSQLPKDRFSAERLKGVDSTLKIQPAELGDSAVYLCASSSGGLVETQYFGPGTRLLVL.

Comment on this clonotype: A much larger clone differs by one base, so this may be a read error. The chain recombines TRBV2 with TRBJ2-7; 16 bases agree with TRBD2. The V gene's germline CDR1 is SNHLY and CDR2 FYNNEI. V lost 7 bases to trimming and J lost 4 bases; unmatched junction nucleotides: 10. The CDR3 spans 17 residues. CDR3 residues: CASNSGTSGRAGYEQYF. As DNA, the CDR3 is TGTGCCAGCAATTCCGGGACTAGCGGGAGGGCCGGGTACGAGCAGTACTTC.

This clonotype was seen repeatedly, ten times or more. The rearrangement joins TRBV11-3 to TRBJ1-1, with D tentatively TRBD1 (6 bases). This CDR3 has 16 residues. Germline-derived CDR1 and CDR2 are SGHNT and YENEEA. Trimming removed 2 bases at V and 11 bases at J, with 24 bases between. This CDR3 is CASSLNSRGGSPRAFF. CDR3 in DNA: TGTGCCAGCAGCTTAAACTCAAGAGGGGGGTCACCTAGGGCTTTCTTT.

V gene TRBV28 combines with J gene TRBJ2-2, with 10 bases that match TRBD1. The junction had 13 bases not matched to a gene; V was cut back by 6 bases and J by 3 bases. This CDR3 is 18 amino acids long. CDR1 and CDR2 from the germline V gene are MDHEN and SYDVKM. The CDR3 region is CASRILIRDRGYTGELFF. The CDR3, as DNA: TGTGCCAGCAGAATACTAATCCGGGACAGGGGATACACCGGGGAGCTGTTTTTT.

This clonotype was counted many times. This sequence joins TRBV12-3 or TRBV12-4 and TRBJ2-7, with TRBD1 as a possible D gene (6 bases). Trimming took 4 bases from V and 2 from J, leaving 15 bases between them. The CDR3 is 15 residues long. CDR3 sequence: CASSSGPPGAYEQYF. Here the CDR3 DNA reads TGTGCCAGCAGTTCAGGACCCCCAGGGGCCTACGAGCAGTACTTC.

This clonotype was recorded at least ten times. J is TRBJ1-5 and V is TRBV25-1, with D perhaps TRBD1 (5 bases). Germline assignment: CDR1 MGHDK and CDR2 SYGVNS. This CDR3 has 17 amino acids. Trimming pared 2 bases from V and 4 bases from J, leaving 18 bases between. This CDR3 reads CASSEDRQGSQNQPQHF. CDR3 bases: TGTGCCAGCAGTGAAGACCGCCAGGGCAGTCAAAATCAGCCCCAGCATTTT.

Many counts were recorded for this clonotype. CDR3 nucleotide sequence: TGCAGTCCGTTCGAGTCGGTTACGCAGTATTTT. This codes for CSPFESVTQYF. The rearrangement uses TRBV20-1 and TRBJ2-3; D not certain. CDR1 is DFQATT and CDR2 is SNEGSKA in the germline V gene (reference sequence). The ends were cut back, 8 bases at V and 8 bases at J, with 14 bases in the middle. The CDR3 covers 11 residues.

This clonotype was recorded a few times. A much larger clone lies a single base off, so this may be a read error. The chain couples TRBV9 to TRBJ1-1, with D perhaps matching TRBD1 (5 bases). This CDR3 region has 14 residues. CDR1 and CDR2 (germline): SGDLS, YYNGEE. In nucleotides, the CDR3 is TGTGCCGGCAGCGTAGAGCCGGGGGGCACTGAAGCTTTCTTT. It specifies CAGSVEPGGTEAFF.

The chain links TRBV20-1 to TRBJ2-7; no firm D call. The CDR3 consists of 13 residues. Germline loops: CDR1 DFQATT, CDR2 SNEGSKA (reference sequence). V was pared by 6 bases and J by 1 base, with 13 bases between. CDR3 residues: CSAPETGSYEQYF. CDR3 nucleotide sequence: TGCAGTGCCCCGGAGACGGGTTCCTACGAGCAGTACTTC.

CDR3 in amino acids: CSARQAAGSDTGELFF. CDR3 in DNA: TGCAGTGCTAGACAAGCAGCGGGATCGGACACCGGGGAGCTGTTTTTT. The V call is TRBV20-1, the J call TRBJ2-2; 7 bases line up with TRBD2. V lost 2 bases, J lost 3 bases, and 9 bases stayed unmatched. Germline V CDR1 and CDR2: DFQATT, SNEGSKA (reference sequence). The CDR3 consists of 16 residues.

This clonotype was detected many times. The V gene is TRBV6-5, the J gene TRBJ1-2; the match to TRBD1 covers 8 bases. Germline CDR1 MNHEY, CDR2 SVGAGI. The CDR3 length is 13 residues. The V and J ends lost 5 bases and 7 bases, in that order; junction bases with no gene match: 6. The CDR3 reads CASSHSTGAGYTF. The DNA for the CDR3 is TGTGCCAGCAGTCATTCGACAGGGGCTGGCTACACCTTC.

This rearrangement joins TRBV20-1 to TRBJ2-1; 10 nucleotides match TRBD2. The V segment lost 2 bases and the J segment 4 bases; nucleotides outside the gene matches: 5. The CDR3 loop spans 15 amino acids. The germline V gene has CDR1 DFQATT and CDR2 SNEGSKA (reference sequence). CDR3 loop: CSARRLAGAYNEQFF. Here the CDR3 DNA reads TGCAGTGCTAGAAGGCTAGCGGGAGCGTACAATGAGCAGTTCTTC.

This clonotype was found many times. This rearrangement joins TRBV6-1 to TRBJ2-3; the match to TRBD1 covers 8 bases. This CDR3 spans 18 amino acids. Germline V gene data show CDR1 as MNHNS and CDR2 as SASEGT. Trimming took 1 base from V and 2 from J; bases not matched to a gene: 11. The CDR3 DNA is TGTGCCAGCAGTGAAGTGGGCCGGACAGGGAGGCACACAGATACGCAGTATTTT. Translating gives CASSEVGRTGRHTDTQYF.

The CDR3 DNA reads TGTGCCAGTAGTGCCTCCAATGGGGTCCAAGAGACCCAGTACTTC. Its protein is CASSASNGVQETQYF. This chain joins TRBV19 and TRBJ2-5; no clear D gene. Trimming took 5 bases from V and 1 from J, leaving 14 bases between them. Looked up from germline, CDR1 is LNHDA and CDR2 is SQIVND (reference sequence). This CDR3 is built from 15 residues.